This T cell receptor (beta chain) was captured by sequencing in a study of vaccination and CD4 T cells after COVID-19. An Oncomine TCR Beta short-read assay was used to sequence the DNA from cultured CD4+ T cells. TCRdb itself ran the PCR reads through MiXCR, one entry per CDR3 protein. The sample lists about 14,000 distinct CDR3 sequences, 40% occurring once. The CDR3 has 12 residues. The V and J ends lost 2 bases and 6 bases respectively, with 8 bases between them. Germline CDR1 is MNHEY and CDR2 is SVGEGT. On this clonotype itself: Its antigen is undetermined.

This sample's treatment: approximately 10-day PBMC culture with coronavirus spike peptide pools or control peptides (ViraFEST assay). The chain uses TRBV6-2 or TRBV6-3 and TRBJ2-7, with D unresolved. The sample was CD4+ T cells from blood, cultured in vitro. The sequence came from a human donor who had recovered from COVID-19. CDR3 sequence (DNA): TGTGCCAGCAGTTACGCTAGAGTCGAGCAGTACTTC. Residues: CASSYARVEQYF.